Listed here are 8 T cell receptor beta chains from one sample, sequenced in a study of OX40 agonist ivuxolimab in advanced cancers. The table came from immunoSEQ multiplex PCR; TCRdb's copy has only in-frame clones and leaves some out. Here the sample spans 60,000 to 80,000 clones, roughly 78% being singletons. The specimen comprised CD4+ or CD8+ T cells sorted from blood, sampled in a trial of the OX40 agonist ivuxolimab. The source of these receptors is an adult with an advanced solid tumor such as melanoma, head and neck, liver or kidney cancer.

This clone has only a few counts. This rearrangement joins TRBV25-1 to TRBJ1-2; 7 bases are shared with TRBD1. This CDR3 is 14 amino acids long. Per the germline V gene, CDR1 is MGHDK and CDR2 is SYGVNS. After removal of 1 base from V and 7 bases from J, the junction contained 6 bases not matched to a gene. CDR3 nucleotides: TGTGCCAGCAGTGAATCAAAGGGGGCGCTTGGCTACACCTTC. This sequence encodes CASSESKGALGYTF.

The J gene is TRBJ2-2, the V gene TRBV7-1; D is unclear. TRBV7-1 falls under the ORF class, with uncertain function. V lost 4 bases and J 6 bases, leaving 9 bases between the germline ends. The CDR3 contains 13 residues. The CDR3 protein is CASSLEFAGELFF. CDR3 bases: TGTGCCAGCAGCTTAGAGTTCGCCGGGGAGCTGTTTTTT.

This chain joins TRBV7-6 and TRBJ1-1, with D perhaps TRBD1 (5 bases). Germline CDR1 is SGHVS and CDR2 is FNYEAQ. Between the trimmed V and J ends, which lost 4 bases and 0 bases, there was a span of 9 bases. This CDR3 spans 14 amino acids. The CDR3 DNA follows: TGTGCCAGCAGCTCGACAGCTATGAACACTGAAGCTTTCTTT. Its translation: CASSSTAMNTEAFF. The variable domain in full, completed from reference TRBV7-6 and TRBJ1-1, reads GAGVSQSPRYKVTKRGQDVALRCDPISGHVSLYWYRQALGQGPEFLTYFNYEAQQDKSGLPNDRFSAERPEGSISTLTIQRTEQRDSAMYRCASSSTAMNTEAFFGQGTRLTVV.

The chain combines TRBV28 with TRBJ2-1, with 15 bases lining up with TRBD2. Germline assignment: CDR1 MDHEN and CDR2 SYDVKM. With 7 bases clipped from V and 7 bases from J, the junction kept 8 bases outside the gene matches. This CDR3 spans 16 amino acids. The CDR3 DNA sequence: TGTGCCAGCACCCGGCTCGGGACTAGCGGGAGGAATGAGCAGTTCTTC. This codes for CASTRLGTSGRNEQFF.

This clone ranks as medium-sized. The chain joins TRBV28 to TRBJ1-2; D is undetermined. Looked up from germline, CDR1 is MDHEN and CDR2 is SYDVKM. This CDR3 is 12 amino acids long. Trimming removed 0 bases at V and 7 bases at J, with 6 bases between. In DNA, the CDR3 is TGTGCCAGCAGTTTATGGGGCGGTGGCTACACCTTC. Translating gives CASSLWGGGYTF.

The DNA for the CDR3 is TGCGCCAGCAGCCAAGTTGGAGCGAAACTGGCGTGGAACTACAATGAGCAGTTCTTC. It encodes CASSQVGAKLAWNYNEQFF. The chain has TRBV4-3 and TRBJ2-1; D remains ambiguous. This CDR3 comprises 19 residues. With 1 base removed from V and 3 bases from J, the gap between germline ends came to 22 bases. Germline CDR1 is LGHNA and CDR2 is YSLEER.

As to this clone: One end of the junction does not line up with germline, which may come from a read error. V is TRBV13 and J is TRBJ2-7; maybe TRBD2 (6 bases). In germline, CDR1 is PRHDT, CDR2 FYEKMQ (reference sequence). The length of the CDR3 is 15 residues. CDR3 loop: CASSLGGVPSYEQYF. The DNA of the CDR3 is TGTGCCAGCAGCCTAGGCGGGGTTCCGTCCTACGAGCAGTACTTC.

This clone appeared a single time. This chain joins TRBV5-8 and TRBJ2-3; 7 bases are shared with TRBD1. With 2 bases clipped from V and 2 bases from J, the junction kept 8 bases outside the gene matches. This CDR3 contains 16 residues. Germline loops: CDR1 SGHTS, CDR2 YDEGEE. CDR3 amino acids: CASSFGQDQTTDTQYF. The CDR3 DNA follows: TGTGCCAGCAGCTTCGGACAGGACCAGACCACAGATACGCAGTATTTT.